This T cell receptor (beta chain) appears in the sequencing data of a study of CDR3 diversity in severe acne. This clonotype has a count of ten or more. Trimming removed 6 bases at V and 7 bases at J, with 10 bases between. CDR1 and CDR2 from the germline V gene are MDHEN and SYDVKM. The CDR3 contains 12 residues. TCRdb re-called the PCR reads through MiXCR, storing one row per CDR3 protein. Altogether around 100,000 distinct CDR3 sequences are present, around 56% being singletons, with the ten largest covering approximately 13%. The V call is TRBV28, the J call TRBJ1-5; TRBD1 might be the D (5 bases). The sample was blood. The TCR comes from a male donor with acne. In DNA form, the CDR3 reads TGTGCCAGCAGACGACAGAACCAGCCCCAGCATTTT. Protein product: CASRRQNQPQHF.